This T cell receptor (beta chain) was sequenced in a study of T cell responses to AZD1222 COVID-19 vaccine. The CDR3 length is 14 residues. In germline, CDR1 is SGHRS, CDR2 YFSETQ. V was shortened by 10 bases and J by 8 bases, with 22 bases between the two germline ends. A note on this clone: Its antigen remains unidentified.

Here immunoSEQ multiplex PCR was the method, and the copy in TCRdb shows in-frame clones only, minus some. Of about 130,000 clones listed, around nine tenths are singletons. Study-wide results and caveats: Spike-specific TCR breadth and depth rose after two AZD1222 doses.

The sample consisted of peripheral blood, taken on day 0 of AZD1222 vaccination. V is TRBV5-1 and J is TRBJ2-1; D may be TRBD2 (6 bases). This clonotype was sampled from an adult in good health. CDR3 region: CACRLDWGVDEQFF. CDR3 nucleotide sequence: TGCGCCTGCCGTCTCGACTGGGGGGTTGATGAGCAGTTCTTC.